These T cell receptor beta chains were read from a single sample in a study of blood T cells in healthy people across ages. TCRdb passed the 5' RACE reads through MiXCR, listing each CDR3 protein once. Found here are about 680,000 distinct CDR3 sequences, 49% of them singletons; the top ten hold roughly 31%. Sequenced material: blood. The receptors shown here come from a woman aged 60 to 75 in good health. Each CDR3 is given with its conserved first and last residue. A D gene is named only where the DNA matches it firmly. Size values are once, few and many counts, or a class for expanded clones, and some rows have none.

CDR3 protein	CDR3 DNA	clone size	D gene	V gene	J gene
CASREREPSSTDTQYF	TGTGCCAGCAGGGAGCGGGAGCCTAGTAGCACAGATACGCAGTATTTT	.	TRBD2	TRBV2	TRBJ2-3
CASSLEMGGAYEQYF	TGTGCCAGCAGCTTGGAGATGGGGGGCGCTTACGAGCAGTACTTC	.	.	TRBV7-9	TRBJ2-7
CASSLKWGGYGYTF	TGTGCCAGCAGTTTAAAGTGGGGGGGCTATGGCTACACCTTC	.	.	TRBV27	TRBJ1-2
CASSQGPGQMNTEAFF	TGCGCCAGCAGCCAAGGCCCGGGACAAATGAACACTGAAGCTTTCTTT	.	.	TRBV4-1	TRBJ1-1
CASTLTQGARIHEQFF	TGTGCCAGCACCCTTACCCAGGGGGCGCGTATTCATGAGCAGTTCTTC	few	TRBD1	TRBV12-3/TRBV12-4	TRBJ2-1
CASSLRLAPTGELFF	TGTGCCAGCAGTTTGCGGTTAGCGCCGACCGGGGAGCTGTTTTTT	few	.	TRBV28	TRBJ2-2
CSASNPNRVNSPLHF	TGCAGTGCTAGTAACCCCAACAGGGTTAATTCACCCCTCCACTTT	.	.	TRBV20-1	TRBJ1-6
CASSQRHLTGRSQPQHF	TGCGCCAGCAGCCAACGACACTTGACAGGGAGGTCTCAGCCCCAGCATTTT	.	TRBD1	TRBV4-1	TRBJ1-5
CSGKRQGAYGYTF	TGCAGCGGCAAACGACAGGGGGCTTATGGCTACACCTTC	.	TRBD1	TRBV29-1	TRBJ1-2
CASSRQDRFAYEQYF	TGTGCCAGCAGTAGACAGGACAGGTTTGCCTACGAGCAGTACTTC	.	TRBD1	TRBV2	TRBJ2-7
CAISEGRGSGPDQETQYF	TGTGCCATCAGTGAAGGGAGGGGTTCAGGGCCTGATCAAGAGACCCAGTACTTC	.	TRBD2	TRBV10-3	TRBJ2-5
CASRTELNYGYTF	TGCGCCAGCAGAACAGAGCTTAACTATGGCTACACCTTC	.	.	TRBV5-1	TRBJ1-2
CATSRARGKEDTQYF	TGTGCCACATCCCGAGCTAGGGGGAAGGAAGATACGCAGTATTTT	.	.	TRBV24-1	TRBJ2-3
CASNRGTGELFF	TGTGCCAGCAACAGGGGCACCGGGGAGCTGTTTTTT	once	TRBD1	TRBV9	TRBJ2-2
CSAPRVGGGSTSYNEQFF	TGCAGTGCCCCAAGGGTGGGGGGCGGGTCAACCTCGTACAATGAGCAGTTCTTC	.	.	TRBV20-1	TRBJ2-1
CTSSSDSGTEAFF	TGTACCAGCAGCTCGGACTCGGGCACTGAAGCTTTCTTT	.	.	TRBV7-9	TRBJ1-1
CASREQDLIQETQYF	TGCGCCAGCAGGGAGCAGGACCTTATCCAAGAGACCCAGTACTTC	.	.	TRBV5-1	TRBJ2-5
CATTAGTNDEQYF	TGTGCCACCACTGCGGGGACTAACGATGAGCAGTACTTC	.	TRBD2	TRBV24-1	TRBJ2-5
CASSLVRPPGEQFF	TGTGCCAGCAGCTTAGTCCGTCCTCCTGGTGAGCAGTTCTTC	.	.	TRBV11-2	TRBJ2-1
CSARDRRNPGETQYF	TGCAGTGCTAGGGACAGAAGAAATCCAGGAGAGACCCAGTACTTC	.	.	TRBV20-1	TRBJ2-5
CASSPSGVGYTF	TGTGCCAGCAGTCCCTCAGGGGTTGGCTACACCTTC	few	.	TRBV7-9	TRBJ1-2
CASSLVPGQGTRDGYTF	TGTGCCAGCAGTTTAGTCCCGGGACAGGGGACTCGGGATGGCTACACCTTC	.	TRBD1	TRBV28	TRBJ1-2
CASSAQGISNQPQHF	TGCGCCAGCAGCGCGCAGGGAATCAGCAATCAGCCCCAGCATTTT	.	.	TRBV5-1	TRBJ1-5
CASSSPRLAIYEQYF	TGTGCCAGCAGTTCTCCGAGACTAGCGATCTACGAGCAGTACTTC	.	TRBD2	TRBV6-6	TRBJ2-7
CSARGLGRTGASEQYF	TGCAGTGCTAGAGGATTGGGCCGGACAGGGGCGAGCGAGCAGTACTTC	.	TRBD1	TRBV20-1	TRBJ2-7
CASSRSGGRDTQYF	TGTGCCAGCAGCCGTAGCGGAGGGAGGGATACGCAGTATTTT	few	.	TRBV4-2	TRBJ2-3
CASTGGSPYNEQFF	TGTGCCAGCACAGGGGGCTCACCCTACAATGAGCAGTTCTTC	.	TRBD1	TRBV6-1	TRBJ2-1
CAWSVQDREQFF	TGTGCCTGGAGTGTGCAGGACAGGGAGCAGTTCTTC	few	TRBD1	TRBV30	TRBJ2-1
CASSQGTGGKNIQYF	TGTGCCAGCAGCCAAGGGACCGGGGGAAAAAACATTCAGTACTTC	few	.	TRBV4-2	TRBJ2-4
CASHRTSGGHNEQFF	TGTGCCAGCCACCGGACTAGCGGGGGGCACAATGAGCAGTTCTTC	.	TRBD2	TRBV6-5	TRBJ2-1
CASSGSESNTEAFF	TGTGCCAGCAGCGGTTCAGAGTCGAACACTGAAGCTTTCTTT	.	.	TRBV9	TRBJ1-1
CSVGGLAGVAQFF	TGCAGCGTAGGGGGACTAGCGGGAGTTGCGCAGTTCTTC	.	TRBD2	TRBV29-1	TRBJ2-1
CASSLRPGGNTQYF	TGTGCCAGCAGTTTAAGGCCGGGGGGGAATACGCAGTATTTT	.	TRBD2	TRBV28	TRBJ2-3
CASSPGHSTDTQYF	TGTGCCAGCAGCCCCGGACACAGCACAGATACGCAGTATTTT	few	.	TRBV7-3	TRBJ2-3
CASSPAHSDRGGRLDTEAFF	TGTGCCAGCAGCCCAGCACACAGCGACAGGGGAGGAAGGTTGGACACTGAAGCTTTCTTT	.	TRBD1	TRBV7-3	TRBJ1-1
CASSQDLAGRYGYTF	TGCGCCAGCAGCCAAGATCTAGCAGGGAGGTATGGCTACACCTTC	.	.	TRBV4-3	TRBJ1-2
CASSPYIQETQYF	TGCGCCAGCAGCCCCTACATTCAAGAGACCCAGTACTTC	few	.	TRBV5-1	TRBJ2-5
CASSEPRTGKSYGYTF	TGTGCCAGCAGCGAACCTAGGACAGGGAAAAGCTATGGCTACACCTTC	many	TRBD1	TRBV9	TRBJ1-2
CASSSPLDRGSYEQYF	TGTGCCAGCAGTTCCCCCCTCGACAGGGGGAGCTACGAGCAGTACTTC	few	TRBD1	TRBV12-3/TRBV12-4	TRBJ2-7
CASSWKGPATGELFF	TGTGCCAGCAGTTGGAAGGGCCCAGCCACCGGGGAGCTGTTTTTT	.	.	TRBV12-3/TRBV12-4	TRBJ2-2
CSAREFARNNYGYTF	TGCAGTGCTAGAGAATTTGCCCGAAATAACTATGGCTACACCTTC	few	.	TRBV20-1	TRBJ1-2
CSASEGPLYNEQFF	TGCAGTGCTAGCGAGGGACCCCTATACAATGAGCAGTTCTTC	.	.	TRBV20-1	TRBJ2-1
CASRKLAGEPYF	TGTGCCAGCAGGAAACTAGCGGGAGAGCCGTACTTC	.	TRBD2	TRBV6-5	TRBJ2-4
CASSQRLAPQETQYF	TGCGCCAGCAGCCAGAGACTAGCCCCTCAAGAGACCCAGTACTTC	.	TRBD2	TRBV4-3	TRBJ2-5